Listed below are T cell receptor beta chains from one sample, sequenced in a study of CD8+CD57+ T cells in acquired aplastic anemia. TCRdb re-called the reads with MiXCR, one entry per CDR3 protein. The sample holds under 350,000 distinct CDR3 sequences, roughly 59% seen once. Sequencing was carried out using sorted CD4+, CD8+, or CD8+CD57+ T cells (not recorded which) from PBMCs. The receptors were gathered from a human donor with aplastic anemia. CDR3s include the opening cysteine and the closing phenylalanine or tryptophan.

length	V	CDR3
15	TRBV19	CASSRGQGISYEQYF
14	TRBV6-5	CATSPWGGAGEQYF
13	TRBV6-1	CASSYRKTEEQFF
16	TRBV7-2	CASSLGLAGQTYEQYF
13	TRBV15	CATSRATNEKLFF
17	TRBV18	CASSPPGQEGPSRGYTF
15	TRBV7-3	CASSSTGNVDSPLHF
16	TRBV7-9	CATQEGGRDPYNEQFF
15	TRBV7-2	CASSLDWGQSQPQHF
15	TRBV7-9	CASSLGGGLDTEAFF
18	TRBV6-5	CASSYSSSGSLATDTQYF
14	TRBV2	CAASLGTVPYEQYF
14	TRBV20-1	CSATRGQMNTEAFF
18	TRBV7-2	CASSLGGAGTWGQETQYF
16	TRBV7-2	CASSYPRDKGGTEAFF
16	TRBV7-9	CASSLAGTVAYYEQYF
15	TRBV9	CASSASGGAYNEQFF
14	TRBV7-2	CASSEKAEADTQYF
13	TRBV20-1	CSALPGQGYEQYF
14	TRBV5-8	CASSLQVPGNTIYF
15	TRBV5-8	CASNQGQISNQPQHF
15	TRBV7-8	CASSLVRGANEKLFF
18	TRBV9	CASSIQTGTGDFGETQYF
13	TRBV6-5	CASSYQGNTEAFF
14	TRBV12-3/TRBV12-4	CASSSGTSSDTQYF
15	TRBV20-1	CSARDTGGSYEKLFF
15	TRBV2	CASSRGTGNNQPQHF
15	TRBV2	CASSQRTGGDSPLHF
11	TRBV3-1	CASSQLWEQYF
18	TRBV5-1	CASSPSGQGGYSNQPQHF
13	TRBV20-1	CSARGGGQETQYF
12	TRBV2	CASRVDNTEAFF
15	TRBV20-1	CSARAEQGPGGYYTF
15	TRBV24-1	CATSDLGQGPDTQYF
14	TRBV7-9	CASSLGGRGETQYF
13	TRBV7-9	CASSLSDTDEQFF
16	TRBV11-2	CASSLLQGRWDNEQFF
15	TRBV10-3	CAISPRGDVNYGYTF
14	TRBV5-1	CASSLTGVYTEAFF
14	TRBV6-2/TRBV6-3	CASSRRGPNREQYF
13	TRBV7-9	CASSGTGGRRVHF
12	TRBV20-1	CSARSGGSEQFF
14	TRBV7-9	CASSLLTGTSGYTF
14	TRBV7-8	CASSSRDSNQPQHF
16	TRBV6-6	CASSYEESSYNSPLHF
11	TRBV15	CATSRDEKLFF
15	TRBV19	CASSMAGGSSYGQYF
14	TRBV20-1	CSASRSGPTQTQYF
15	TRBV19	CASSIQGQVITEAFF
15	TRBV12-3/TRBV12-4	CASRDRPDSNQPQHF
14	TRBV19	CASSTGSGNSPLHF
14	TRBV12-3/TRBV12-4	CASSLAIGDQPQHF
12	TRBV20-1	CSAPGSGYGYTF
14	TRBV9	CASSPTGVTYEQYF
17	TRBV7-2	CASSLEGSLGFPYEQYF